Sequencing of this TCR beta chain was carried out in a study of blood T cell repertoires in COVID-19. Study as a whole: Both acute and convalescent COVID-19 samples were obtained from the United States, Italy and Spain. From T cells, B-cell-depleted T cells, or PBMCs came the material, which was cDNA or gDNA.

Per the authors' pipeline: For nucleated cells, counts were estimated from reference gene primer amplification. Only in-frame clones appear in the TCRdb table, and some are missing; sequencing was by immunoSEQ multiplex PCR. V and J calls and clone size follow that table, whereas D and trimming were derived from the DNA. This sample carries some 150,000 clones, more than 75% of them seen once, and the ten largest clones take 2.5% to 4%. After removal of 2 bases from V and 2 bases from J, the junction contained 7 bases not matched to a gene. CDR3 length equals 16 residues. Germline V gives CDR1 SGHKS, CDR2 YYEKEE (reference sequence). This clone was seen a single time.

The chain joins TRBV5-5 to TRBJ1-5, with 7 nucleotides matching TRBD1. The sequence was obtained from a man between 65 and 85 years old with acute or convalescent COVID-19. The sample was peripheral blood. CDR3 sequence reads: CASSLMATGGNQPQHF. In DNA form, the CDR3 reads TGTGCCAGCAGCTTAATGGCTACAGGGGGCAATCAGCCCCAGCATTTT.